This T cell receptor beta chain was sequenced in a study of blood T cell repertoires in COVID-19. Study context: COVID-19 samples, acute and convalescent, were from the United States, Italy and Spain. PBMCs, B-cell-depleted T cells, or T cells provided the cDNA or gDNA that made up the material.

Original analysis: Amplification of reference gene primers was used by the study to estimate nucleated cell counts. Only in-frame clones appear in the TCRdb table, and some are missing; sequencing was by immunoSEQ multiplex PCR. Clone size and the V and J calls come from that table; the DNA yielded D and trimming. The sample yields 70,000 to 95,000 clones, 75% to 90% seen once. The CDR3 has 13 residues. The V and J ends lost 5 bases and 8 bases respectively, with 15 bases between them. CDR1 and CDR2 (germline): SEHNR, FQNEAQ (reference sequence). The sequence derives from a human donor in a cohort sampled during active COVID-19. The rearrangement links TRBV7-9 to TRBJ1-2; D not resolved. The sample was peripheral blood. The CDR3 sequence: CASSVDYLEGYTF. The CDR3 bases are TGTGCCAGCAGCGTGGACTACCTCGAGGGCTACACCTTC.